This T cell receptor beta chain was documented in a study of blood T cell repertoires in COVID-19. Study overall: Sites in the United States, Italy and Spain provided acute and convalescent COVID-19 samples. Sample material is recorded as cDNA or gDNA derived from T cells, B-cell-depleted T cells, or PBMCs.

As processed by the authors: Estimated nucleated cell counts came from reference gene primer amplification. Assay: immunoSEQ multiplex PCR; the TCRdb copy retains only in-frame clones and omits some. The V and J calls and clone size were taken over from that table, and D and trimming were inferred from the DNA. The table has under 250,000 clones, about 86% seen once; the top ten hold roughly 9.4%. The V gene end was trimmed by 7 bases and the J gene end by 0 bases; junction bases not matched to a gene: 5. Per the germline V gene, CDR1 is MDHEN and CDR2 is SYDVKM. The CDR3 is 15 residues long. The J gene is TRBJ2-1, the V gene TRBV28, with TRBD1 matching 8 bases. This TCR was sampled from a man aged 35-49 years with active or convalescent COVID-19. The sample was peripheral blood. DNA for the CDR3: TGTGCCAGCACCCCAGGGGGCATCTCCTACAATGAGCAGTTCTTC. It specifies CASTPGGISYNEQFF.